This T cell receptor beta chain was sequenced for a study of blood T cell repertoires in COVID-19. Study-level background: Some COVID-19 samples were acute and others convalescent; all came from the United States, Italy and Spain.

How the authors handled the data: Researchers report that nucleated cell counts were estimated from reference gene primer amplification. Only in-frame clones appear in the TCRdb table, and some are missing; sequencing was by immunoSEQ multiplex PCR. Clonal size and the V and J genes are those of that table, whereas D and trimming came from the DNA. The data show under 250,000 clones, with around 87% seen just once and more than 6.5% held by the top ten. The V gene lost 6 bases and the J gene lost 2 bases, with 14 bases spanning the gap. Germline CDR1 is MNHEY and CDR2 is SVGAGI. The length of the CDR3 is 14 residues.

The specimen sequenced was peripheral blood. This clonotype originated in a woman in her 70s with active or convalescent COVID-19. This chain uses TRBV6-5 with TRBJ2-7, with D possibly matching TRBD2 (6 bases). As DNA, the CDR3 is TGTGCCAGCAGCCGGGGAGCGGGCACCTACGAGCAGTACTTC. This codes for CASSRGAGTYEQYF.